These T cell receptor beta chains were read from a single sample in a study of blood T cell repertoires in COVID-19. Some clones are missing from TCRdb's copy, which holds only in-frame ones; the method was immunoSEQ multiplex PCR. The table records about 420,000 clones, around nine tenths of them present only once. Sequencing was carried out using peripheral blood. The receptor set was obtained from a man between 18 and 29 years old with COVID-19, enrolled during active disease. Each CDR3 is given with its conserved first and last residue. Fields, in order: clone size, V gene, J gene, D gene, CDR3 DNA, CDR3 protein. D genes are given only for firm matches. Not all rows give a size; the values are once, few, many and, for expanded clones, a class.

clone size: -; V gene: TRBV9; J gene: TRBJ2-5; D gene: -; CDR3 DNA: TGTGCCAGCAGCCTCCAGACAGGTCAAGAGACCCAGTACTTC; CDR3 protein: CASSLQTGQETQYF
clone size: -; V gene: TRBV13; J gene: TRBJ2-7; D gene: TRBD1; CDR3 DNA: TGTGCCAGCAGCTCCAGCCAGGGGGTCTCCTACGAGCAGTACTTC; CDR3 protein: CASSSSQGVSYEQYF
clone size: -; V gene: TRBV6-2/TRBV6-3; J gene: TRBJ2-5; D gene: -; CDR3 DNA: TGTGCCAGCAGTCCCACTATGAGCGAGACCCAGTACTTC; CDR3 protein: CASSPTMSETQYF
clone size: once; V gene: TRBV11-2; J gene: TRBJ2-1; D gene: -; CDR3 DNA: TGTGCCAGCAGCCGGGGGTATTACAATGAGCAGTTCTTC; CDR3 protein: CASSRGYYNEQFF
clone size: -; V gene: TRBV30; J gene: TRBJ1-5; D gene: -; CDR3 DNA: TGTGCCTGGGCAATACGAGGTAGGGGATCAGAGCCCCAGCATTTT; CDR3 protein: CAWAIRGRGSEPQHF
clone size: -; V gene: TRBV6-4; J gene: TRBJ2-7; D gene: -; CDR3 DNA: TGTGCCAGCAGTGTTCCCACAGGAACCTTGGGGGAGCAGTACTTC; CDR3 protein: CASSVPTGTLGEQYF
clone size: -; V gene: TRBV7-2; J gene: TRBJ2-7; D gene: -; CDR3 DNA: TGTGCCAGCAGCTTAGGAGGGGGACCCTACGAGCAGTACTTC; CDR3 protein: CASSLGGGPYEQYF
clone size: -; V gene: TRBV9; J gene: TRBJ1-5; D gene: -; CDR3 DNA: TGTGCCAGCAGCGTAGACGGGTATAGCAATCAGCCCCAGCATTTT; CDR3 protein: CASSVDGYSNQPQHF
clone size: -; V gene: TRBV10-1; J gene: TRBJ2-3; D gene: -; CDR3 DNA: TGCGCCAGCAGTATAGCGAGGGGGACAGATACGCAGTATTTT; CDR3 protein: CASSIARGTDTQYF
clone size: once; V gene: TRBV24-1; J gene: TRBJ2-1; D gene: -; CDR3 DNA: TGTGCCACCAGTGATCGGAGTCAGGGCGATGAGCAGTTCTTC; CDR3 protein: CATSDRSQGDEQFF
clone size: -; V gene: TRBV7-6; J gene: TRBJ2-3; D gene: -; CDR3 DNA: TGTGCCAGCAGTCCGGGGGTGTACACAGATACGCAGTATTTT; CDR3 protein: CASSPGVYTDTQYF
clone size: once; V gene: TRBV23-1; J gene: TRBJ2-4; D gene: TRBD2; CDR3 DNA: TGCGCCAGCAGTCAATGGTTCGAGCGGGAGGAGGACATTCAGTACTTC; CDR3 protein: CASSQWFEREEDIQYF
clone size: -; V gene: TRBV27; J gene: TRBJ2-1; D gene: -; CDR3 DNA: TGTGCCAGCAGTTCTCCGTCGGGGGAGCAGTTCTTC; CDR3 protein: CASSSPSGEQFF
clone size: -; V gene: TRBV19; J gene: TRBJ2-7; D gene: TRBD1; CDR3 DNA: TGTGCCAGTAGTTCCCAGACAGGGGGCGGCGAGCAGTACTTC; CDR3 protein: CASSSQTGGGEQYF
clone size: -; V gene: TRBV4-1; J gene: TRBJ2-4; D gene: -; CDR3 DNA: TGCGCCAGCAGCCAAGATGGAGGGAATGGGGACATTCAGTACTTC; CDR3 protein: CASSQDGGNGDIQYF
clone size: -; V gene: TRBV11-2; J gene: TRBJ2-6; D gene: -; CDR3 DNA: TGTGCCAGCAGCTTAGAGGCAGACTCTGGGGCCAACGTCCTGACTTTC; CDR3 protein: CASSLEADSGANVLTF
clone size: -; V gene: TRBV9; J gene: TRBJ2-5; D gene: TRBD2; CDR3 DNA: TGTGCCAGCAAGCGGGGGGGCCAGGAGACCCAGTACTTC; CDR3 protein: CASKRGGQETQYF
clone size: -; V gene: TRBV6-1; J gene: TRBJ2-2; D gene: -; CDR3 DNA: TGTGCCAGCAGTGATAAGGGGAAAGGCGGGGAGCTGTTTTTT; CDR3 protein: CASSDKGKGGELFF
clone size: -; V gene: TRBV5-1; J gene: TRBJ2-7; D gene: TRBD1; CDR3 DNA: TGCGCCAGCAGCTCCCCAGGGGGCTACGAGCAGTACTTC; CDR3 protein: CASSSPGGYEQYF
clone size: -; V gene: TRBV5-4; J gene: TRBJ2-7; D gene: -; CDR3 DNA: TGTGCCAGCAGCTTGGGCCGTAGCTCCTACGAGCAGTACTTC; CDR3 protein: CASSLGRSSYEQYF
clone size: -; V gene: TRBV28; J gene: TRBJ2-3; D gene: -; CDR3 DNA: TGTGCCAGCAGCCGCCGTAGCGCTTTCACAGATACGCAGTATTTT; CDR3 protein: CASSRRSAFTDTQYF
clone size: -; V gene: TRBV7-2; J gene: TRBJ2-3; D gene: TRBD2; CDR3 DNA: TGTGCCAGCAGCCCGCTAGCGGGAGGGGGCACAGATACGCAGTATTTT; CDR3 protein: CASSPLAGGGTDTQYF
clone size: once; V gene: TRBV20-1; J gene: TRBJ1-1; D gene: -; CDR3 DNA: TGCAGTGCCACTATGAACACTGAAGCTTTCTTT; CDR3 protein: CSATMNTEAFF
clone size: -; V gene: TRBV7-2; J gene: TRBJ2-3; D gene: -; CDR3 DNA: TGTGCCAGCAGCTCGCAGGCTCGGTCCACAGATACGCAGTATTTT; CDR3 protein: CASSSQARSTDTQYF
clone size: -; V gene: TRBV7-2; J gene: TRBJ2-5; D gene: TRBD2; CDR3 DNA: TGTGCCAGCAGCTTACGGGAAGCGGGGAAAGAGACCCAGTACTTC; CDR3 protein: CASSLREAGKETQYF
clone size: -; V gene: TRBV18; J gene: TRBJ2-3; D gene: -; CDR3 DNA: TGTGCCAGCTCACCAACTAGGGATTCAGATACGCAGTATTTT; CDR3 protein: CASSPTRDSDTQYF
clone size: -; V gene: TRBV19; J gene: TRBJ2-7; D gene: TRBD2; CDR3 DNA: TGTGCCAGTAGATCCGGGACTAGCGGACTCTACGAGCAGTACTTC; CDR3 protein: CASRSGTSGLYEQYF
clone size: -; V gene: TRBV21-1; J gene: TRBJ1-2; D gene: -; CDR3 DNA: TGTGCCAGCAGCAAATATTGGGGCAGGTTTTCCAACTATGGCTACACCTTC; CDR3 protein: CASSKYWGRFSNYGYTF
clone size: -; V gene: TRBV6-5; J gene: TRBJ1-5; D gene: -; CDR3 DNA: TGTCGTACAGGATTGGGTCCTGGCAATCAGCCCCAGCATTTT; CDR3 protein: CRTGLGPGNQPQHF
clone size: -; V gene: TRBV5-5; J gene: TRBJ2-5; D gene: TRBD2; CDR3 DNA: TGTGCCAGCAGCTTTACAGGACTAGCGGGACCTACCCCATGGGAGACCCAGTACTTC; CDR3 protein: CASSFTGLAGPTPWETQYF
clone size: -; V gene: TRBV20-1; J gene: TRBJ1-2; D gene: -; CDR3 DNA: TGCAGTGCTAGTGCTCGGACGGGAAAGCACTATGGCTACACCTTC; CDR3 protein: CSASARTGKHYGYTF
clone size: -; V gene: TRBV3-1/TRBV3-2; J gene: TRBJ2-7; D gene: TRBD2; CDR3 DNA: TGTGCCAGCAGCCAAGGGACTAGGCCCTACGAGCAGTACTTC; CDR3 protein: CASSQGTRPYEQYF
clone size: -; V gene: TRBV13; J gene: TRBJ1-1; D gene: TRBD1; CDR3 DNA: TGTGCCAGCAGCGTCGACAGGGGGCCTACCTCGAACACTGAAGCTTTCTTT; CDR3 protein: CASSVDRGPTSNTEAFF
clone size: -; V gene: TRBV5-4; J gene: TRBJ2-2; D gene: TRBD1; CDR3 DNA: TGTGCCAGCAGCCGGGACAGGGGGGTCGGGGAGCTGTTTTTT; CDR3 protein: CASSRDRGVGELFF
clone size: -; V gene: TRBV5-1; J gene: TRBJ1-2; D gene: TRBD1; CDR3 DNA: TGCGCCAGCAGCATGGGACAGGGCCTCTATGGCTACACCTTC; CDR3 protein: CASSMGQGLYGYTF
clone size: -; V gene: TRBV7-8; J gene: TRBJ2-1; D gene: -; CDR3 DNA: TGTGCCAGCAGCTTATCCGGGACTCTCAATGAGCAGTTCTTC; CDR3 protein: CASSLSGTLNEQFF
clone size: -; V gene: TRBV3-1/TRBV3-2; J gene: TRBJ1-2; D gene: -; CDR3 DNA: TGTGCCAGCAGCCCTCTGGGAGGGGAGGTCTATGGCTACACCTTC; CDR3 protein: CASSPLGGEVYGYTF
clone size: -; V gene: TRBV7-9; J gene: TRBJ2-1; D gene: TRBD1; CDR3 DNA: TGTGCCAGCAGCTTAGCACAGGGGGCCTACAATGAGCAGTTCTTC; CDR3 protein: CASSLAQGAYNEQFF
clone size: -; V gene: TRBV7-2; J gene: TRBJ2-3; D gene: -; CDR3 DNA: TGTGCCAGCGACCCTTTGGCGGACAGCAGCACAGATACGCAGTATTTT; CDR3 protein: CASDPLADSSTDTQYF
clone size: -; V gene: TRBV3-1/TRBV3-2; J gene: TRBJ2-5; D gene: TRBD2; CDR3 DNA: TGTGCCAGCAGCCAAGCAGCGGGGGGGCCGGGAAAGACCCAGTACTTC; CDR3 protein: CASSQAAGGPGKTQYF
clone size: -; V gene: TRBV11-3; J gene: TRBJ2-7; D gene: -; CDR3 DNA: TGTGCCAGCAGCTTAAGATCGGGGGTCTCCTACGAGCAGTACTTC; CDR3 protein: CASSLRSGVSYEQYF
clone size: -; V gene: TRBV7-9; J gene: TRBJ2-7; D gene: -; CDR3 DNA: TGTGCCAGCAGCCCAGGGAACTCCTACGAGCAGTACTTC; CDR3 protein: CASSPGNSYEQYF
clone size: -; V gene: TRBV7-2; J gene: TRBJ2-1; D gene: TRBD1; CDR3 DNA: TGTGCCAGCCGGAGACAGGGGCCGATAAACAATGAGCAGTTCTTC; CDR3 protein: CASRRQGPINNEQFF
clone size: -; V gene: TRBV30; J gene: TRBJ2-7; D gene: -; CDR3 DNA: TGTGCCTGGAGTGTAGGGGGAACCTACGAGCAGTACTTC; CDR3 protein: CAWSVGGTYEQYF
clone size: -; V gene: TRBV11-2; J gene: TRBJ2-1; D gene: TRBD2; CDR3 DNA: TGTGCCAGCAGCTTAGATCTGTGGACTAGCGGTTATTTGCAGTTCTTC; CDR3 protein: CASSLDLWTSGYLQFF
clone size: -; V gene: TRBV11-1; J gene: TRBJ1-6; D gene: TRBD1; CDR3 DNA: TGTGCCAGCAGCTTGGACAGGGTCCATAATTCACCCCTCCACTTT; CDR3 protein: CASSLDRVHNSPLHF
clone size: -; V gene: TRBV10-3; J gene: TRBJ2-7; D gene: TRBD1; CDR3 DNA: TGTGCCATCAGTGGGGACAGGACCTACGAGCAGTACTTC; CDR3 protein: CAISGDRTYEQYF